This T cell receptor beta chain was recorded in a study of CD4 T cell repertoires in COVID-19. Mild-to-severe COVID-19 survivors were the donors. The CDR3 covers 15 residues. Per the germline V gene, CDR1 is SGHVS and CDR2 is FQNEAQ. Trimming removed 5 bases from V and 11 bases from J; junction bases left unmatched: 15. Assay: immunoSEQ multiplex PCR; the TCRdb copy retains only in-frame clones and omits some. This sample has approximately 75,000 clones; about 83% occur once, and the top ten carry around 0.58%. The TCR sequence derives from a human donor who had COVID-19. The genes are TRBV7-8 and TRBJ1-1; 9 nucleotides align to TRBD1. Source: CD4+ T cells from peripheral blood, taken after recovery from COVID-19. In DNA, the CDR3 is TGTGCCAGCAGCCAACAGGGGGCGAAGGAGGATACGGCTTTCTTT. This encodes CASSQQGAKEDTAFF.